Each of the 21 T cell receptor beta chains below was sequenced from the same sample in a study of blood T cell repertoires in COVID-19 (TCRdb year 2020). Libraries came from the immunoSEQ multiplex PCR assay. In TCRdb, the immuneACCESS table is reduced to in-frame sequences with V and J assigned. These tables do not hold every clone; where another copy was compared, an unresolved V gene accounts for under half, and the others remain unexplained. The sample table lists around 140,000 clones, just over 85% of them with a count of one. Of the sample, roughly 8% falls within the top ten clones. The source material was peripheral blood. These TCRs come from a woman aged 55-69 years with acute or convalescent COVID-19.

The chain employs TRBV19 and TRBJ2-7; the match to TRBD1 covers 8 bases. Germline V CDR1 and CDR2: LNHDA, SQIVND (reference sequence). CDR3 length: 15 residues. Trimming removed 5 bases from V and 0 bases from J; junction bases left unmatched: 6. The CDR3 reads CASSSGQAYSYEQYF. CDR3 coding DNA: TGTGCCAGTAGTTCGGGACAGGCTTACTCCTACGAGCAGTACTTC.

CDR3 in amino acids: CASSEADRGHSPLHF. The CDR3 region has the DNA TGTGCCAGCAGTGAAGCGGACAGGGGGCATTCACCCCTCCACTTT. This rearrangement joins TRBV6-1 to TRBJ1-6; the match to TRBD1 covers 11 bases. The J segment lost 8 bases and the V segment lost 0 bases, leaving 0 bases of the junction unmatched. This CDR3 is 15 amino acids long. The germline CDR1 and CDR2 sequences are MNHNS and SASEGT.

CDR3 in DNA: TGTGCCAGCAGCCAAACAGGGGTGGGTGGCTACACCTTC. This encodes CASSQTGVGGYTF. The V call is TRBV3-1 (or the pseudogene TRBV3-2), the J call TRBJ1-2, with TRBD1 identical over 7 bases. Germline V lookup: CDR1 LGHDT, CDR2 YNNKEL (reference sequence). The junction had 4 bases not matched to a gene; V was cut back by 2 bases and J by 7 bases. This CDR3 contains 13 residues.

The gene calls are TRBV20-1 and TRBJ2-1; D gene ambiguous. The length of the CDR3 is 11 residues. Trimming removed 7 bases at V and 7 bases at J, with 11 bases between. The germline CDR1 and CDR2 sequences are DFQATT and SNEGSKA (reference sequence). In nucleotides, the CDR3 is TGCAGTGTGTCCTGGCGGAATGAGCAGTTCTTC. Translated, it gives CSVSWRNEQFF.

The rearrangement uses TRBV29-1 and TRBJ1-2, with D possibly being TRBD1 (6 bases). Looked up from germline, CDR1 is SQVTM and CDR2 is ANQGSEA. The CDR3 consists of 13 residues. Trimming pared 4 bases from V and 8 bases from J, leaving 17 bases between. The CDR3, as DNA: TGCAGCGTTGGGATTACAGGGTCGATGGGCTACACCTTC. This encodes CSVGITGSMGYTF.

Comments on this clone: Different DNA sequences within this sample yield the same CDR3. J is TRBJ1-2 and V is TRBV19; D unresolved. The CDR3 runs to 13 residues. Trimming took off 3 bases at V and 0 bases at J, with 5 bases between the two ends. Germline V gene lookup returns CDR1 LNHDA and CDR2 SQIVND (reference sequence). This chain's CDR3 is CASSILANYGYTF. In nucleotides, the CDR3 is TGTGCCAGTAGTATCTTAGCTAACTATGGCTACACCTTC.

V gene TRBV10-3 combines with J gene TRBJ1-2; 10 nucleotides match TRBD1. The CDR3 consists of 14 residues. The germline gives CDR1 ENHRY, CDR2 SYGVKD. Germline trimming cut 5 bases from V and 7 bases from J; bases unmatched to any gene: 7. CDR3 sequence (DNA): TGTGCCATCAGTCGGGAGACAGGGGGCACTGGCTACACCTTC. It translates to CAISRETGGTGYTF.

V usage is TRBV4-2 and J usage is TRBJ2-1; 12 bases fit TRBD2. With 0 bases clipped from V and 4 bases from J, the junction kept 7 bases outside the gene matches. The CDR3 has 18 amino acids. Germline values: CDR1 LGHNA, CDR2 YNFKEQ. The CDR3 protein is CASSQDPASGGAYNEQFF. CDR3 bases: TGTGCCAGCAGCCAAGATCCCGCTAGCGGGGGGGCATACAATGAGCAGTTCTTC.

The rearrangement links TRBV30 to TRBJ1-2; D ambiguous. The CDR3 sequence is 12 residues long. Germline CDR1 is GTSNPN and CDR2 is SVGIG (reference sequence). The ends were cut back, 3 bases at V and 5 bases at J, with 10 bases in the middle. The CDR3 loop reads CAWSPDSYGYTF. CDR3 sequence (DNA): TGTGCCTGGAGCCCCGACTCGTATGGCTACACCTTC.

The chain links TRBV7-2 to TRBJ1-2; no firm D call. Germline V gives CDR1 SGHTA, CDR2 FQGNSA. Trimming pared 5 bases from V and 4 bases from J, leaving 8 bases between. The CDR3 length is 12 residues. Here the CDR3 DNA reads TGTGCCAGCAGCGGCGGCCCCTATGGCTACACCTTC. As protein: CASSGGPYGYTF.

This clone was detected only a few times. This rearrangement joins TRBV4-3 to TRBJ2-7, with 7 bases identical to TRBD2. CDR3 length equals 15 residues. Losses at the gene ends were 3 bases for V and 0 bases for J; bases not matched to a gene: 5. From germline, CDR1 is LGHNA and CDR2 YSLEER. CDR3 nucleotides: TGCGCCAGCAGCCATAGAGCGGGGACCTCCTACGAGCAGTACTTC. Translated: CASSHRAGTSYEQYF.

CDR3 in DNA: TGTGCCAGCAGTTTAACTAGCGGGGGGATCAGAGGCATTCAGTACTTC. It translates to CASSLTSGGIRGIQYF. V usage is TRBV27 and J usage is TRBJ2-4; the match to TRBD2 covers 12 bases. The CDR3 is 16 amino acids. In germline, CDR1 is MNHEY, CDR2 SMNVEV (reference sequence). The junction had 8 bases not matched to a gene; V was cut back by 2 bases and J by 9 bases.

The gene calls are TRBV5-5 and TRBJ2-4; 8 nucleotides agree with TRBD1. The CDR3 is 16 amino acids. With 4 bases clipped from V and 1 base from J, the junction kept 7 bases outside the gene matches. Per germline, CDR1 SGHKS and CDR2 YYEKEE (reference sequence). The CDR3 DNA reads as TGTGCCAGCAGCGGACCCCAGGGGGCGGCCAAAAACATTCAGTACTTC. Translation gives CASSGPQGAAKNIQYF.

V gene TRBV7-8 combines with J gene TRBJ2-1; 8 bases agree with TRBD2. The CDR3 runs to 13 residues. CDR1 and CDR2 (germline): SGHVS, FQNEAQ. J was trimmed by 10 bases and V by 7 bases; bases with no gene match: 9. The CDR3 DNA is TGTGCCAGCATAGCGGGGCCAACGGGGGAGCAGTTCTTC. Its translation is CASIAGPTGEQFF.

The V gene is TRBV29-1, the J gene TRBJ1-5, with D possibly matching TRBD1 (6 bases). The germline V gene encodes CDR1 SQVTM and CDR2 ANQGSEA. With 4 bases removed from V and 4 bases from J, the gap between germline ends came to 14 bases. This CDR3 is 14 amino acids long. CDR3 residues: CSVGTGTGNQPQHF. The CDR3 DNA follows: TGCAGCGTTGGAACCGGAACAGGGAATCAGCCCCAGCATTTT. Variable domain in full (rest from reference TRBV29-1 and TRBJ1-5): SAVISQKPSRDICQRGTSLTIQCQVDSQVTMMFWYRQQPGQSLTLIATANQGSEATYESGFVIDKFPISRPNLTFSTLTVSNMSPEDSSIYLCSVGTGTGNQPQHFGDGTRLSIL.

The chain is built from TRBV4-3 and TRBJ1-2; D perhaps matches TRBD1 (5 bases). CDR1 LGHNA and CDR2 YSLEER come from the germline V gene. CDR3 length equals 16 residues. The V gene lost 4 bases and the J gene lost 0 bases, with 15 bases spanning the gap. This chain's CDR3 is CASSRGLDLSNYGYTF. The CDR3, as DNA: TGCGCCAGCAGCCGGGGACTAGACTTATCTAACTATGGCTACACCTTC.

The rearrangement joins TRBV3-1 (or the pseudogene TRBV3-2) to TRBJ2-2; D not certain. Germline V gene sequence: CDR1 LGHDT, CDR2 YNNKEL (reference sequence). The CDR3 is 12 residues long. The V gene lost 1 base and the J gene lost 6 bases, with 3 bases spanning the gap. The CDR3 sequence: CASSQASGELFF. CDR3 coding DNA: TGTGCCAGCAGCCAAGCGTCCGGGGAGCTGTTTTTT.

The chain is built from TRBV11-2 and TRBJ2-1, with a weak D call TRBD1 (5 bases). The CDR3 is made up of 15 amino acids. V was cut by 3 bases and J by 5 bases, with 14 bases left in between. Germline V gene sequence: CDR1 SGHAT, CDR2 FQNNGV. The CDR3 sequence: CASSLMPGSDNEQFF. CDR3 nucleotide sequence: TGTGCCAGCAGCTTGATGCCAGGGTCTGACAATGAGCAGTTCTTC.

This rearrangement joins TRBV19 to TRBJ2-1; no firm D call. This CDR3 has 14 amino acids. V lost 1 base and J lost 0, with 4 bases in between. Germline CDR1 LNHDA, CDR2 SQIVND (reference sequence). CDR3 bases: TGTGCCAGTAGTATAGCCTCCTCCTACAATGAGCAGTTCTTC. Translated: CASSIASSYNEQFF. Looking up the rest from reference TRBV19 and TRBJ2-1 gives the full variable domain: DGGITQSPKYLFRKEGQNVTLSCEQNLNHDAMYWYRQDPGQGLRLIYYSQIVNDFQKGDIAEGYSVSREKKESFPLTVTSAQKNPTAFYLCASSIASSYNEQFFGPGTRLTVL.

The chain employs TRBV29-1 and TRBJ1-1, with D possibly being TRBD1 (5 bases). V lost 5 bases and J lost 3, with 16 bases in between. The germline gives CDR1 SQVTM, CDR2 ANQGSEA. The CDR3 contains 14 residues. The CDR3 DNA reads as TGCAGCGTTCCTCGGGGGGGTGCTTACACTGAAGCTTTCTTT. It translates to CSVPRGGAYTEAFF.

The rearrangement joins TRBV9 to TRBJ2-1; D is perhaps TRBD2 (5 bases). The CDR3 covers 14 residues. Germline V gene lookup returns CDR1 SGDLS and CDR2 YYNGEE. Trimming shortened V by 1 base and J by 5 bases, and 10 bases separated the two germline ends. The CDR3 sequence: CASSVRLAHNEQFF. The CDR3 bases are TGTGCCAGCAGCGTAAGGCTAGCCCACAATGAGCAGTTCTTC.